One and the same sample provided the 5 T cell receptor beta chains below, sequenced in a study of blood T cell repertoires in COVID-19. Clones were read by immunoSEQ multiplex PCR, and TCRdb kept only the in-frame ones, dropping some. The table shows 150,000 to 200,000 clones, with roughly 80% occurring only once. The sample comprised peripheral blood. These receptors came from a man in his 60s with active or convalescent COVID-19.

This sequence joins TRBV28 and TRBJ2-2; no clear D. The CDR3 runs 13 residues. Germline CDR1 reads MDHEN; CDR2 reads SYDVKM. Trimming pared 8 bases from V and 4 bases from J, leaving 11 bases between. CDR3 residues: CASGDWATGELFF. The DNA of the CDR3 is TGTGCCAGCGGTGATTGGGCCACCGGGGAGCTGTTTTTT.

The rearrangement links TRBV29-1 to TRBJ2-1, with 14 bases that match TRBD2. The trim removed 0 bases at V and 2 bases at J, leaving 9 bases unmatched. Germline V lookup: CDR1 SQVTM, CDR2 ANQGSEA. This CDR3 has 19 amino acids. CDR3 in amino acids: CSVEDRGETSGRAYNEQFF. In nucleotides, the CDR3 is TGCAGCGTTGAAGATCGTGGGGAGACTAGCGGGAGGGCCTACAATGAGCAGTTCTTC.

The CDR3 loop is CASSQDISYEQYF. The CDR3 DNA is TGCGCCAGCAGCCAAGATATCTCCTACGAGCAGTACTTC. The V and J genes are TRBV4-3 and TRBJ2-7; D is unresolved. V was clipped by 0 bases and J by 0 bases, with 3 bases between them. The CDR3 has 13 amino acids. Germline values: CDR1 LGHNA, CDR2 YSLEER.

The rearrangement uses TRBV6-5 and TRBJ2-7; TRBD1 aligns across 7 bases. The germline V gene encodes CDR1 MNHEY and CDR2 SVGAGI. The CDR3 runs to 14 residues. V lost 6 bases and J lost 6; bases outside the gene matches: 11. The CDR3 DNA is TGTGCCAGCAGATCGACAGGGAATTCGGCCGAGCAGTACTTC. This sequence encodes CASRSTGNSAEQYF.

DNA for the CDR3: TGTGCCAGCAGCTTGTGGGGCGGGGGTTACAATGAGCAGTTCTTC. Translation gives CASSLWGGGYNEQFF. The V gene is TRBV5-5, the J gene TRBJ2-1; 7 bases align to TRBD2. CDR1 is SGHKS and CDR2 is YYEKEE in the germline V gene (reference sequence). Trimming at V came to 1 base and at J to 4 bases, leaving 5 bases not matched to a gene. The CDR3 is 15 residues long.